The present entry profiles one TCR beta chain with its context. It lacks a known antigen. Base qualities are not at hand, and no much larger clone is one base apart. These data are taken from a study of patients and donors after allogeneic stem cell transplantation (dated by TCRdb to the early 2020s). Libraries were constructed by RT-PCR. Reads for this sample came from a NextSeq 550. The raw public reads went through TCRdb reprocessing: fastp at Q25, MiXCR clone calling, in-frame beta chains kept. Here each entry gathers all rows of one CDR3 protein and keeps the most common genes and DNA. This sample comprises about 960,000 distinct CDR3 sequences, about a sixth of them detected only once. The top ten clonotypes cover 5% to 6.5% of the sample. V loses 0 bases of germline sequence and J loses 3 bases, and the interval between the two ends is 23 bases. In the germline V gene (reference sequence), CDR1 corresponds to LNHDA and CDR2 to SQIVND. Including cysteine and phenylalanine, the CDR3 has 19 amino acids. The sequence is cut down to CDR3 DNA, 57 bases in frame from base 1.

The receptor was derived from a human donor who was either an allogeneic HSCT recipient or a stem cell or donor lymphocyte infusion donor (not recorded which). It is not recorded whose cells these are; they may come from a transplant donor. The specimen sequenced was blood, either unsorted or a sorted T cell fraction (not recorded which). The rearranged segments are TRBV19 and TRBJ1-1, and the D gene may be TRBD1, 6 bases matching. CDR3 sequence: CASSIDVEAGEGWDTEAFF. The sequenced DNA is TGTGCCAGTAGTATAGATGTTGAGGCAGGGGAAGGCTGGGACACTGAAGCTTTCTTT.